The 24 T cell receptor beta chains below all came from one sample that was sequenced in a study of blood T cell repertoires in COVID-19. The table came from immunoSEQ multiplex PCR; TCRdb's copy has only in-frame clones and leaves some out. The sample includes around 120,000 clones, approximately 81% of them seen just once. Material: peripheral blood. Receptor source: an elderly woman with acute or convalescent COVID-19.

This chain uses TRBV7-2 with TRBJ1-1, with 7 bases lining up with TRBD1. This CDR3 has 15 amino acids. V dropped 5 bases and J dropped 6; count of bases not matched to a gene: 12. In germline, CDR1 is SGHTA, CDR2 FQGNSA. The CDR3 is CASSPQTGTVSEAFF. In nucleotides, the CDR3 is TGTGCCAGCAGCCCCCAGACAGGGACGGTGTCTGAAGCTTTCTTT. The full variable domain, in which reference TRBV7-2 and TRBJ1-1 provide the parts outside the CDR3, is GAGVSQSPSNKVTEKGKDVELRCDPISGHTALYWYRQSLGQGLEFLIYFQGNSAPDKSGLPSDRFSAERTGGSVSTLTIQRTQQEDSAVYLCASSPQTGTVSEAFFGQGTRLTVV.

V usage is TRBV20-1 and J usage is TRBJ2-7; 9 positions match TRBD2. The V gene end was trimmed by 3 bases and the J gene end by 2 bases; junction bases not matched to a gene: 5. The CDR3 extends over 14 amino acids. The germline CDR1 and CDR2 sequences are DFQATT and SNEGSKA (reference sequence). The CDR3 loop reads CSASKAGGPYEQYF. As DNA, the CDR3 is TGCAGTGCTAGTAAAGCGGGGGGCCCCTACGAGCAGTACTTC.

This clone was picked up one time. This sequence joins TRBV7-3 and TRBJ2-1, with 10 positions matching TRBD2. Germline V lookup: CDR1 SGHTA, CDR2 FQGTGA. The length of the CDR3 is 15 residues. After removal of 5 bases from V and 2 bases from J, the junction contained 3 bases not matched to a gene. The DNA of the CDR3 is TGTGCCAGCAGCCTACTAGCGGGGACCTACAATGAGCAGTTCTTC. Translated, it gives CASSLLAGTYNEQFF.

This clone came up once. The V and J genes are TRBV5-1 and TRBJ2-2; D possibly corresponds to TRBD1 (5 bases). Per the germline V gene, CDR1 is SGHRS and CDR2 is YFSETQ. The CDR3 runs 16 residues. V lost 4 bases to trimming and J lost 4 bases, with 17 bases between them. CDR3 nucleotide sequence: TGCGCCAGCAGCCCTAGGGAAAGGGGAACCACCGGGGAGCTGTTTTTT. Protein: CASSPRERGTTGELFF.

The table lists this clone with a count of one. This chain joins TRBV5-1 and TRBJ2-7, with 7 bases matching TRBD1. V shed 4 bases and J 3 bases; nucleotides not matched to a gene: 10. Germline CDR1 reads SGHRS; CDR2 reads YFSETQ. The CDR3 length is 15 residues. This CDR3 reads CASSPRQGMDYEQYF. The CDR3 nucleotides read TGCGCCAGCAGCCCAAGACAGGGAATGGACTACGAGCAGTACTTC. The variable domain in full, with the rest retrieved from reference TRBV5-1 and TRBJ2-7, is KAGVTQTPRYLIKTRGQQVTLSCSPISGHRSVSWYQQTPGQGLQFLFEYFSETQRNKGNFPGRFSGRQFSNSRSEMNVSTLELGDSALYLCASSPRQGMDYEQYFGPGTRLTVT.

CDR3 amino acids: CASSSRPGGSYNEQFF. The DNA of the CDR3 is TGTGCCAGCAGCAGTAGGCCGGGGGGCTCCTACAATGAGCAGTTCTTC. V gene TRBV9 combines with J gene TRBJ2-1, with 7 bases fitting TRBD2. CDR1 and CDR2 from the germline V gene are SGDLS and YYNGEE. The trim removed 4 bases at V and 0 bases at J, leaving 7 bases unmatched. The CDR3 spans 16 residues.

The V call is TRBV19, the J call TRBJ1-5; D is undetermined. The V end was cut by 4 bases, the J end by 6 bases, with 10 bases between. The CDR3 contains 13 residues. Germline V gene data show CDR1 as LNHDA and CDR2 as SQIVND (reference sequence). CDR3 DNA: TGTGCCAGTAGTACCCCCACTAGTCAGCCCCAGCATTTT. It codes for CASSTPTSQPQHF.

The V and J genes are TRBV14 and TRBJ2-7; 8 bases map to TRBD1. Germline assignment: CDR1 SGHDN and CDR2 FVKESK. The CDR3 is 13 residues long. V dropped 10 bases and J dropped 1; count of bases not matched to a gene: 6. CDR3 region: CATSGQGSYEQYF. The CDR3, as DNA: TGTGCCACGTCCGGACAGGGTTCCTACGAGCAGTACTTC. The full variable domain, with the rest looked up from reference TRBV14 and TRBJ2-7, is EAGVTQFPSHSVIEKGQTVTLRCDPISGHDNLYWYRRVMGKEIKFLLHFVKESKQDESGMPNNRFLAERTGGTYSTLKVQPAELEDSGVYFCATSGQGSYEQYFGPGTRLTVT.

The V and J genes are TRBV28 and TRBJ2-7; tentatively, D is TRBD1 (6 bases). Germline lookup yields CDR1 MDHEN and CDR2 SYDVKM. V lost 4 bases and J lost 1, with 17 bases in between. The CDR3 has 16 residues. CDR3 residues: CASSSPRRDKSYEQYF. For the CDR3, the DNA is TGTGCCAGCAGTTCCCCACGCCGGGACAAATCCTACGAGCAGTACTTC.

The chain combines TRBV7-2 with TRBJ2-5, with 9 bases lining up with TRBD2. Trimming removed 5 bases from V and 5 bases from J; junction bases left unmatched: 9. CDR1 and CDR2 from the germline V gene are SGHTA and FQGNSA. The length of the CDR3 is 15 residues. CDR3 in DNA: TGTGCCAGCAGCCCCTCCTTAGCGGGAGCGGAGACCCAGTACTTC. Translating gives CASSPSLAGAETQYF.

The chain employs TRBV19 and TRBJ1-2, with D possibly being TRBD1 (5 bases). V dropped 6 bases and J dropped 4 bases, with 12 bases sitting between them. The CDR3 is 13 residues long. Germline CDR1 is LNHDA and CDR2 is SQIVND (reference sequence). In DNA form, the CDR3 reads TGTGCCAGTAGCCGGGGGGAGGGCTATGGCTACACCTTC. Translated: CASSRGEGYGYTF.

This clone was counted a few times. This chain links TRBV7-9 with TRBJ2-1; no clear D gene. V was shortened by 10 bases and J by 0 bases, with 13 bases between the two germline ends. The CDR3 spans 14 residues. The V gene's germline CDR1 is SEHNR and CDR2 FQNEAQ (reference sequence). The CDR3 coding sequence is TGTGCCACGAATCCGGGTAGCTCCTACAATGAGCAGTTCTTC. This translates into CATNPGSSYNEQFF.

This chain links TRBV3-1 (or the pseudogene TRBV3-2) with TRBJ2-7; 8 nucleotides agree with TRBD2. The CDR3 has 15 residues. Germline assignment: CDR1 LGHDT and CDR2 YNNKEL (reference sequence). V was clipped by 4 bases and J by 7 bases; unmatched bases: 12. The CDR3 bases are TGTGCCAGCAGCCTTATCGCCCTAGCGGGTGGAGAGCAGTACTTC. This sequence encodes CASSLIALAGGEQYF.

The chain is built from TRBV7-2 and TRBJ1-1; 7 positions agree with TRBD1. The trim removed 2 bases at V and 5 bases at J, leaving 5 bases unmatched. Germline CDR1 is SGHTA and CDR2 is FQGNSA. The CDR3 is 14 amino acids. For the CDR3, the DNA is TGTGCCAGCAGCTTACATAACAGGGGAACTGAAGCTTTCTTT. It translates to CASSLHNRGTEAFF.

The sample holds a few counts of this clone. V usage is TRBV28 and J usage is TRBJ1-1, with TRBD1 matching over 8 bases. Germline CDR1 MDHEN, CDR2 SYDVKM. This CDR3 comprises 16 residues. With 8 bases clipped from V and 3 bases from J, the junction kept 14 bases outside the gene matches. CDR3 DNA sequence: TGTGCCAGCTACCCCCCGGACAGGGCTATTGACACTGAAGCTTTCTTT. Amino acids: CASYPPDRAIDTEAFF.

The chain links TRBV3-1 (or the pseudogene TRBV3-2) to TRBJ2-3; D unresolved. V gave up 3 bases and J gave up 4 bases, with 5 bases separating them. Germline V gene lookup returns CDR1 LGHDT and CDR2 YNNKEL (reference sequence). The CDR3 is made up of 12 amino acids. CDR3 residues: CASSHSSDTQYF. CDR3 in DNA: TGTGCCAGCAGCCACTCCTCAGATACGCAGTATTTT.

This chain links TRBV11-2 with TRBJ1-1; 8 bases map to TRBD1. This CDR3 comprises 14 residues. Germline CDR1 SGHAT, CDR2 FQNNGV. The V gene end was trimmed by 4 bases and the J gene end by 2 bases; junction bases not matched to a gene: 3. The CDR3 spells CASSYDRGNTEAFF. The CDR3 nucleotides are TGTGCCAGCAGCTACGACAGGGGAAACACTGAAGCTTTCTTT.

The J gene is TRBJ2-1, the V gene TRBV9, with 10 bases identical to TRBD2. Trimming cost V 3 bases and J 7 bases; bases outside gene matches: 7. CDR3 size: 15 residues. Looked up from germline, CDR1 is SGDLS and CDR2 is YYNGEE. The CDR3 here is CASSEAGGPENEQFF. CDR3 sequence (DNA): TGTGCCAGCAGCGAAGCGGGAGGGCCGGAAAATGAGCAGTTCTTC. The complete variable domain, with remaining parts taken from reference TRBV9 and TRBJ2-1, reads DSGVTQTPKHLITATGQRVTLRCSPRSGDLSVYWYQQSLDQGLQFLIQYYNGEERAKGNILERFSAQQFPDLHSELNLSSLELGDSALYFCASSEAGGPENEQFFGPGTRLTVL.

The rearrangement links TRBV12-3 or TRBV12-4 to TRBJ2-4; 11 bases line up with TRBD2. This CDR3 has 12 amino acids. The V segment lost 4 bases and the J segment 16 bases; nucleotides outside the gene matches: 6. CDR3 sequence reads: CASSSRLAGRYF. The CDR3 DNA follows: TGTGCCAGCAGTTCACGACTAGCGGGGAGATACTTC.

The chain joins TRBV9 to TRBJ1-3, with TRBD1 identical over 7 bases. This CDR3 is 15 amino acids long. CDR1 and CDR2 from the germline V gene are SGDLS and YYNGEE. V was pared by 3 bases and J by 4 bases, with 7 bases of the junction left unmatched. The CDR3: CASSGQGVSGNTIYF. The CDR3 DNA reads as TGTGCCAGCAGCGGACAGGGAGTGTCGGGAAACACCATATATTTT.

The chain links TRBV3-1 (or the pseudogene TRBV3-2) to TRBJ1-1; possible D gene TRBD1, 6 bases. This CDR3 contains 13 residues. Germline CDR1 is LGHDT and CDR2 is YNNKEL (reference sequence). Trimming pared 3 bases from V and 6 bases from J, leaving 11 bases between. CDR3 sequence reads: CASSHLTGPEAFF. The CDR3 DNA is TGTGCCAGCAGCCACCTTACAGGGCCTGAAGCTTTCTTT.

The rearrangement joins TRBV6-1 to TRBJ2-5; 8 nucleotides line up with TRBD1. This CDR3 has 15 residues. V shed 2 bases, J shed 4 bases, and the junction held 6 bases outside the gene matches. From germline, CDR1 is MNHNS and CDR2 SASEGT. The CDR3 sequence is CASSEIGQGGETQYF. The CDR3 nucleotides are TGTGCCAGCAGTGAAATCGGACAGGGAGGAGAGACCCAGTACTTC.

The V gene is TRBV19, the J gene TRBJ1-1; 7 positions agree with TRBD1. This CDR3 region has 17 residues. CDR1 and CDR2 from the germline V gene are LNHDA and SQIVND (reference sequence). J was trimmed by 5 bases and V by 3 bases; bases with no gene match: 15. The CDR3 bases are TGTGCCAGTAGTATTTCACCGGGACAGAAAAGTCATACTGAAGCTTTCTTT. As protein: CASSISPGQKSHTEAFF.

The chain links TRBV2 to TRBJ1-3; D might be TRBD1 (5 bases). Germline V lookup: CDR1 SNHLY, CDR2 FYNNEI. The ends were cut back, 7 bases at V and 2 bases at J, with 12 bases in the middle. This CDR3 region has 14 residues. The chain's CDR3 is CASIDATAGNTIYF. Here the CDR3 DNA reads TGTGCCAGCATCGACGCGACAGCTGGAAACACCATATATTTT.